The T cell receptor (beta chain) under discussion was sequenced for a study of T cell repertoires in cytomegalovirus infection. Turning to the study itself: Matching HLA type, along with CMV infection, was indicated by public TCR beta signatures.

Whole-study results and caveats: Identification of carriers of CMV plus the relevant HLA was performed using cumulative public TCR beta family frequency.

As to this clonotype: The antigen is not known.

Via MiXCR, TCRdb re-called the reads, giving one row per CDR3 protein. This table has over 150,000 distinct CDR3 sequences, approximately 19% appearing once. The sequence was collected from a human donor in good health (CMV status not recorded). Some clones in this sample may be carry-over from other donors' samples. Sequencing was performed on PBMCs.

CDR3 in DNA: TGTGCCAGCAGTGAAGCAAGAATTCAGCCCCAGCATTTT. Amino acids: CASSEARIQPQHF. The chain joins TRBV6-1 to TRBJ1-5; no definite D call. Germline loops: CDR1 MNHNS, CDR2 SASEGT. Trimming left V 0 bases short and J 6 bases short, with 6 bases between. The CDR3 is 13 amino acids.